These 30 T cell receptor beta chains were all obtained from the same sample, sequenced in a study of CD4 T cells in relation to SARS-CoV-2 and coronaviruses. Before the COVID-19 pandemic, during about 2010-2018, CD4+ T cells were taken from unexposed donors. After about 11 days of culture, CD4+ T cells were isolated. The antigens of these receptors remain unknown. Assay used: immunoSEQ multiplex PCR; TCRdb lists only in-frame clones, some missing. The table includes about 24,000 clones, 70% to 75% detected once. Sequencing used CD4+ T cells from PBMCs, cultured in vitro. These receptor sequences come from a human donor in good health.

CDR3: CASSIAGGTYNEQFF. Written as DNA, the CDR3 is TGCGCCAGCAGCATAGCGGGAGGGACCTACAATGAGCAGTTCTTC. This chain links TRBV5-1 with TRBJ2-1, with 11 bases that match TRBD2. This CDR3 spans 15 amino acids. After removal of 4 bases from V and 2 bases from J, the junction contained 2 bases not matched to a gene. Germline loops: CDR1 SGHRS, CDR2 YFSETQ. Combining the CDR3 with reference TRBV5-1 and TRBJ2-1 gives the whole variable domain KAGVTQTPRYLIKTRGQQVTLSCSPISGHRSVSWYQQTPGQGLQFLFEYFSETQRNKGNFPGRFSGRQFSNSRSEMNVSTLELGDSALYLCASSIAGGTYNEQFFGPGTRLTVL.

This rearrangement joins TRBV2 to TRBJ1-2; TRBD1 might be the D (6 bases). Germline-derived CDR1 and CDR2 are SNHLY and FYNNEI. This CDR3 is 13 amino acids long. The V end was cut by 8 bases, the J end by 8 bases, with 18 bases between. The CDR3 DNA reads TGTGCCAGCGAGGGTCTTGGGACAAGAGGCTACACCTTC. Its protein product is CASEGLGTRGYTF.

J is TRBJ2-7 and V is TRBV7-2; tentative D call: TRBD2 (6 bases). This CDR3 is built from 15 residues. V was clipped by 5 bases and J by 5 bases, with 19 bases between them. CDR1 is SGHTA, CDR2 FQGNSA, per germline. The CDR3 region is CASSPGTRVRHEQYF. DNA of the CDR3: TGTGCCAGCAGCCCTGGGACTCGCGTGCGGCACGAGCAGTACTTC.

The table lists this clone with a few counts. This chain joins TRBV6-2 or TRBV6-3 and TRBJ1-2; 8 nucleotides align to TRBD1. The CDR3 is made up of 15 amino acids. J lost 3 bases, V lost 2 bases, and 5 bases had no gene match. Germline assignment: CDR1 MNHEY and CDR2 SVGEGT. CDR3 sequence: CASSYEAGGDYGYTF. The CDR3 nucleotides are TGTGCCAGCAGTTACGAAGCAGGGGGCGACTATGGCTACACCTTC.

In DNA form, the CDR3 reads TGTGCCAGCAGCCCGGCAAGGACGGCCCACTCTGGGGCCAACGTCCTGACTTTC. Protein product: CASSPARTAHSGANVLTF. The chain couples TRBV5-6 to TRBJ2-6; D gene uncertain. The CDR3 is 18 residues long. V was clipped by 4 bases and J by 0 bases, with 17 bases between them. Germline assignment: CDR1 SGHDT and CDR2 YYEEEE.

CDR3 in amino acids: CASRSNIVDRQETQYF. The CDR3 coding sequence is TGTGCCAGCAGGTCCAACATAGTCGACCGACAAGAGACCCAGTACTTC. The gene calls are TRBV2 and TRBJ2-5; no clear D gene. Germline CDR1 reads SNHLY; CDR2 reads FYNNEI. The CDR3 runs 16 residues. The V gene lost 6 bases and the J gene lost 2 bases, with 19 bases spanning the gap.

The chain carries TRBV5-4 and TRBJ1-4; TRBD1 is a possible D gene (6 bases). V gave up 2 bases and J gave up 3 bases, with 8 bases separating them. CDR1 and CDR2 from the germline V gene are SGHNT and YYREEE (reference sequence). This CDR3 comprises 14 residues. The CDR3 nucleotides read TGTGCCAGCAGCTTTTGGACAGCTAATGAAAAACTGTTTTTT. Translating it yields CASSFWTANEKLFF.

This clone was detected only a few times. The chain has TRBV4-1 and TRBJ2-7; D might be TRBD1 (5 bases). The V gene's germline CDR1 is MGHRA and CDR2 YSYEKL. Trimming stripped 2 bases from V and 6 bases from J, with 14 bases between. The CDR3 extends over 14 amino acids. DNA of the CDR3: TGCGCCAGCAGCCAACCAGGGCTAGACCGCGAGCAGTACTTC. It encodes CASSQPGLDREQYF.

The chain couples TRBV5-4 to TRBJ2-1; 7 bases map to TRBD1. The trim removed 0 bases at V and 3 bases at J, leaving 9 bases unmatched. CDR1 is SGHNT and CDR2 is YYREEE in the germline V gene (reference sequence). The CDR3 has 17 residues. CDR3 DNA sequence: TGTGCCAGCAGCTTGGGGGGTCCGGGGACAGTCTACAATGAGCAGTTCTTC. Its protein is CASSLGGPGTVYNEQFF.

This clone was detected only once. The V gene is TRBV25-1, the J gene TRBJ2-7, with D perhaps being TRBD1 or TRBD2 (6 bases each). Trimming pared 2 bases from V and 7 bases from J, leaving 15 bases between. CDR1 MGHDK and CDR2 SYGVNS come from the germline V gene. This CDR3 contains 14 residues. CDR3 protein: CASSEPGASGEQYF. The CDR3 bases are TGTGCCAGCAGTGAACCGGGGGCATCAGGGGAGCAGTACTTC.

The V and J genes are TRBV14 and TRBJ2-7, with D tentatively TRBD2 (6 bases). The CDR3 contains 17 residues. Per germline, CDR1 SGHDN and CDR2 FVKESK. Trimming left V 1 base short and J 0 bases short, with 16 bases between. For the CDR3, the DNA is TGTGCCAGCAGCCAAGGAGTCCCGCGGGAAAGCTCCTACGAGCAGTACTTC. It encodes CASSQGVPRESSYEQYF.

J is TRBJ2-1 and V is TRBV10-1; the D is unclear. Germline V gene data show CDR1 as WNHNN and CDR2 as SYGVQD (reference sequence). This CDR3 is 15 amino acids long. Between the trimmed V and J ends, which lost 6 bases and 6 bases, there was a span of 18 bases. The CDR3 DNA reads as TGCGCCAGCAGCAATCCCAGCATCCCTCCCAATGAGCAGTTCTTC. Protein sequence: CASSNPSIPPNEQFF.

This clone was seen just once. The chain carries TRBV11-2 and TRBJ2-2, with 9 bases lining up with TRBD2. CDR3 length: 16 residues. Germline CDR1 and CDR2: SGHAT and FQNNGV. The trim removed 3 bases at V and 9 bases at J, leaving 11 bases unmatched. The CDR3 sequence: CASSFLAGPSLRELFF. The DNA for the CDR3 is TGTGCCAGCAGCTTCCTAGCGGGACCCTCACTCCGGGAGCTGTTTTTT.

The J gene is TRBJ2-7, the V gene TRBV30; D remains ambiguous. The germline V gene encodes CDR1 GTSNPN and CDR2 SVGIG (reference sequence). V lost 3 bases and J lost 3, with 6 bases in between. This CDR3 has 11 amino acids. The CDR3 DNA sequence: TGTGCCTGGAGAGATGGCTACGAGCAGTACTTC. As protein: CAWRDGYEQYF. Supplemented by reference TRBV30 and TRBJ2-7, the full variable domain reads SQTIHQWPATLVQPVGSPLSLECTVEGTSNPNLYWYRQAAGRGLQLLFYSVGIGQISSEVPQNLSASRPQDRQFILSSKKLLLSDSGFYLCAWRDGYEQYFGPGTRLTVT.

V is TRBV20-1 and J is TRBJ2-5, with D uncertain. Germline CDR1 and CDR2: DFQATT and SNEGSKA (reference sequence). This CDR3 has 11 residues. The V gene lost 5 bases and the J gene lost 2 bases, with 6 bases spanning the gap. CDR3 coding DNA: TGCAGTGCTGCTCAACAAGAGACCCAGTACTTC. Translating it yields CSAAQQETQYF.

The V call is TRBV18, the J call TRBJ1-1; D may be TRBD1 (6 bases). Trimming shortened V by 3 bases and J by 0 bases, and 17 bases separated the two germline ends. Germline lookup yields CDR1 KGHSH and CDR2 LQKENI. CDR3 size: 17 residues. The CDR3 DNA follows: TGTGCCAGCTCACCCCGGGGGATAACAGGGCTGAACACTGAAGCTTTCTTT. Amino acid sequence: CASSPRGITGLNTEAFF.

This chain joins TRBV5-6 and TRBJ1-1, with D uncertain. The V and J ends lost 2 bases and 1 base respectively, with 9 bases between them. This CDR3 is 14 amino acids long. Per germline, CDR1 SGHDT and CDR2 YYEEEE. The CDR3 DNA sequence: TGTGCCAGCAGCTTCTGGTCAGGGAACACTGAAGCTTTCTTT. Translated, it gives CASSFWSGNTEAFF.

The chain links TRBV4-1 to TRBJ1-1; 7 bases are a match to TRBD1. This CDR3 region has 15 residues. Trimming at V came to 3 bases and at J to 4 bases, leaving 8 bases not matched to a gene. Looked up from germline, CDR1 is MGHRA and CDR2 is YSYEKL. The CDR3 nucleotides read TGCGCCAGCAGCCACCCTCCAGGGGGGGTCACTGAAGCTTTCTTT. It is translated as CASSHPPGGVTEAFF.

V gene TRBV5-5 combines with J gene TRBJ1-5; D might be TRBD1 (6 bases). V lost 1 base and J 5 bases, leaving 10 bases between the germline ends. Per germline, CDR1 SGHKS and CDR2 YYEKEE (reference sequence). The CDR3 is 14 amino acids. Written as DNA, the CDR3 is TGTGCCAGCAGCTTGACAGGGTCCGATCAGCCCCAGCATTTT. It encodes CASSLTGSDQPQHF.

This chain joins TRBV30 and TRBJ2-5; weak D call: TRBD1 (6 bases). This CDR3 contains 16 residues. V was trimmed by 0 bases and J by 5 bases, leaving 19 bases between them. Germline V gene lookup returns CDR1 GTSNPN and CDR2 SVGIG (reference sequence). The CDR3 DNA reads as TGTGCCTGGAGTGTTGATTTTGCAGGGGCTCGGGAGACCCAGTACTTC. It translates to CAWSVDFAGARETQYF.

The chain combines TRBV2 with TRBJ2-1; 8 nucleotides agree with TRBD1. This CDR3 contains 14 residues. Germline V gene sequence: CDR1 SNHLY, CDR2 FYNNEI. Trimming cost V 11 bases and J 4 bases; bases outside gene matches: 10. CDR3 coding DNA: TGTGCCGGAGCAGTGGGACAGGAGTACAATGAGCAGTTCTTC. Translation gives CAGAVGQEYNEQFF. The full variable domain, its missing parts supplied by reference TRBV2 and TRBJ2-1, is EPEVTQTPSHQVTQMGQEVILRCVPISNHLYFYWYRQILGQKVEFLVSFYNNEISEKSEIFDDQFSVERPDGSNFTLKIRSTKLEDSAMYFCAGAVGQEYNEQFFGPGTRLTVL.

This clone has more than one count but fewer than ten. The J gene is TRBJ1-3, the V gene TRBV30; tentative D call: TRBD1 (5 bases). V was shortened by 4 bases and J by 0 bases, with 13 bases between the two germline ends. Germline V gives CDR1 GTSNPN, CDR2 SVGIG (reference sequence). The CDR3 is made up of 15 amino acids. CDR3 bases: TGTGCCTGGATTTGGTCAGGGCGCTCTGGAAACACCATATATTTT. Amino acids: CAWIWSGRSGNTIYF.

V and J are TRBV15 and TRBJ1-1; 9 positions agree with TRBD1. The germline CDR1 and CDR2 sequences are LNHNV and YYDKDF (reference sequence). This CDR3 contains 15 residues. Trimming at V came to 4 bases and at J to 4 bases, leaving 7 bases not matched to a gene. The CDR3, as DNA: TGTGCCACCAGCAAAGGACAGGGGCTTATCACTGAAGCTTTCTTT. It codes for CATSKGQGLITEAFF.

This clone was detected only a few times. The chain couples TRBV14 to TRBJ2-5; D unclear. Germline-derived CDR1 and CDR2 are SGHDN and FVKESK. V gave up 2 bases and J gave up 5 bases, with 6 bases separating them. The CDR3 sequence is 12 residues long. The CDR3 is CASSQSRETQYF. The DNA for the CDR3 is TGTGCCAGCAGCCAATCAAGGGAGACCCAGTACTTC.

The chain recombines TRBV15 with TRBJ2-5, with TRBD1 matching 8 bases. CDR3 length: 18 amino acids. Losses at the gene ends were 4 bases for V and 5 bases for J; bases not matched to a gene: 18. Looked up from germline, CDR1 is LNHNV and CDR2 is YYDKDF (reference sequence). The CDR3: CATSTNIAGGSRVETQYF. Here the CDR3 DNA reads TGTGCCACCAGCACTAATATCGCAGGGGGCTCTCGGGTCGAGACCCAGTACTTC.

This clone was observed a handful of times. The V gene is TRBV9, the J gene TRBJ2-1, with 7 positions matching TRBD2. V trimming: 3 bases; J trimming: 4 bases; junction bases outside the gene matches: 7. CDR3 length equals 15 residues. Germline-derived CDR1 and CDR2 are SGDLS and YYNGEE. The CDR3 region is CASSAGTIDYNEQFF. Here the CDR3 DNA reads TGTGCCAGCAGCGCCGGGACTATCGATTACAATGAGCAGTTCTTC.

The V and J genes are TRBV6-6 and TRBJ1-1; TRBD1 might be the D (6 bases). Per the germline V gene, CDR1 is MNHNY and CDR2 is SVGAGI (reference sequence). V was trimmed by 2 bases and J by 11 bases, leaving 9 bases between them. The CDR3 is 11 amino acids. The CDR3 is CASSYPGDAFF. The DNA for the CDR3 is TGTGCCAGCAGTTACCCAGGGGACGCTTTCTTT.

V usage is TRBV7-8 and J usage is TRBJ2-7; D is possibly TRBD1 (6 bases). Looked up from germline, CDR1 is SGHVS and CDR2 is FQNEAQ. The V gene lost 1 base and the J gene lost 2 bases, with 12 bases spanning the gap. The CDR3 sequence is 15 residues long. Here the CDR3 reads CASSLEQGTAYEQYF. The CDR3 bases are TGTGCCAGCAGCTTAGAGCAGGGGACGGCCTACGAGCAGTACTTC.

The chain combines TRBV5-1 with TRBJ2-1, with D possibly TRBD1 on 6 matching bases. This CDR3 spans 14 amino acids. Germline-derived CDR1 and CDR2 are SGHRS and YFSETQ. The V gene lost 4 bases and the J gene lost 5 bases, with 13 bases spanning the gap. The chain's CDR3 is CASSPGGPNNEQFF. As DNA, the CDR3 is TGCGCCAGCAGCCCTGGGGGCCCTAACAATGAGCAGTTCTTC.

This rearrangement joins TRBV30 to TRBJ2-2; tentative D call: TRBD2 (6 bases). In germline, CDR1 is GTSNPN, CDR2 SVGIG (reference sequence). V was shortened by 0 bases and J by 6 bases, with 11 bases between the two germline ends. The CDR3 consists of 14 residues. CDR3 protein: CAWSVLADPGELFF. DNA for the CDR3: TGTGCCTGGAGTGTCTTAGCGGACCCCGGGGAGCTGTTTTTT.